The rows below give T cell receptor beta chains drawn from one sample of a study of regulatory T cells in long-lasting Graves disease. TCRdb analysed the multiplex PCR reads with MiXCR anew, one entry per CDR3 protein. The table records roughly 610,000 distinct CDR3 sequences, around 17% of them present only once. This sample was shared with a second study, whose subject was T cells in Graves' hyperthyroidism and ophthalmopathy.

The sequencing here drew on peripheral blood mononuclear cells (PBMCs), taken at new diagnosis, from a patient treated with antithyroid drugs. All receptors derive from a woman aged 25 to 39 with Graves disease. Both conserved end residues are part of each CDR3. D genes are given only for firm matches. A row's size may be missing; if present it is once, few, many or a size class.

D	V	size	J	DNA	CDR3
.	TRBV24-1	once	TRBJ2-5	TGTGCCACCAGTGATAGGACAGGGAGGGCCATGGAGACCCAGTACTTC	CATSDRTGRAMETQYF
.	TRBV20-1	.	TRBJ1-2	TGCAGTGCTATGCAGGGATATGGCTACACCTTC	CSAMQGYGYTF
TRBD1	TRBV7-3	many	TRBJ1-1	TGTGCCAGCAGCCGGACAGGGCAGACTGAAGCTTTCTTT	CASSRTGQTEAFF
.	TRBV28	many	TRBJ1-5	TGTGCCAGCAGTTTGCACCCCCAGCCCCAGCATTTT	CASSLHPQPQHF
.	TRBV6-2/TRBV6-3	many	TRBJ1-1	TGTGCCAGTGTCGACAGTCCGAGCACTGAAGCTTTCTTT	CASVDSPSTEAFF
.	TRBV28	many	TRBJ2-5	TGTGCCAGCAGTTCCGCGGGACACGGGACTATGAAGACCCAGTACTTC	CASSSAGHGTMKTQYF
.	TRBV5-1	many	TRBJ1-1	TGCGCCAGCAGCCTCGGAAGGGGAGGGAACACTGAAGCTTTCTTT	CASSLGRGGNTEAFF
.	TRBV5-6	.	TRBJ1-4	TGTGCCAGCAGCTTGAACAGGGCTAATAATGAAAAACTGTTTTTT	CASSLNRANNEKLFF
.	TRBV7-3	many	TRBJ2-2	TGTGCCAGCAGCTTGGGTCCCTGGAACACCGGGGAGCTGTTTTTT	CASSLGPWNTGELFF
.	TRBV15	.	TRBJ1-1	TGTGCCACCAGGCTGCAGGGGATTCAGGGCCCTGAAGCTTTCTTT	CATRLQGIQGPEAFF
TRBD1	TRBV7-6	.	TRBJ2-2	TGTGCCAGCAGCTCGGACAGGGCAACCGGGGAGCTGTTTTTT	CASSSDRATGELFF
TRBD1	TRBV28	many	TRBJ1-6	TGTGCCAGCAGTTTCGAGGGACAGGGGTATAATTCACCCCTCCACTTT	CASSFEGQGYNSPLHF
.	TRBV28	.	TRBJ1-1	TGTGCCAGCAGTTTAATCAGGACGAACACTGAAGCTTTCTTT	CASSLIRTNTEAFF
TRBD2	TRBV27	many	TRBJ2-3	TGTGCCAGCAGTTCTACGAGGTGGGCTAGCGGTACAGATACGCAGTATTTT	CASSSTRWASGTDTQYF
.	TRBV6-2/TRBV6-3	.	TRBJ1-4	TGTGCCAGCAGCTACGGAGGGGGGAGTGAAAAACTGTTTTTT	CASSYGGGSEKLFF
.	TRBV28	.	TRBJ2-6	TGTGCCAGCAGTCCGCTTACCAGCTCTGGGGCCAACGTCCTGACTTTC	CASSPLTSSGANVLTF
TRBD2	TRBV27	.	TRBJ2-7	TGTGCCAGCAGCCAGACTAGCGTAGACTACGAGCAGTACTTC	CASSQTSVDYEQYF
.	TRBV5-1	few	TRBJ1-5	TGCGCCAGCAGCTCCTGGGACCCTACCACTCAGCCCCAGCATTTT	CASSSWDPTTQPQHF
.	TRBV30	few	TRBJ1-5	TGTGCCTGGAATGGGGGGGGGAAGGGTCAGCCCCAGCATTTT	CAWNGGGKGQPQHF
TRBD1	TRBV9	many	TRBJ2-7	TGTGCCAGCAGCGTCACTCCAGGGGGCTACGAGCAGTACTTC	CASSVTPGGYEQYF
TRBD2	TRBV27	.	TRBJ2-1	TGTGCCAGCAGGCTAGCGGGAGGGGCCAGTAAGAATGAGCAGTTCTTC	CASRLAGGASKNEQFF
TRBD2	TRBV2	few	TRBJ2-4	TGTGCCAGCGGACTGGGGGAGGGAAACATTCAGTACTTC	CASGLGEGNIQYF
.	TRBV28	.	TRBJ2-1	TGTGCCAGCAGTTTGATAGACCGGGACGAAAATGAGCAGTTCTTC	CASSLIDRDENEQFF
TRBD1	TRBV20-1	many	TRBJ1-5	TGCAGTGCTAGAGAAAGGACAGGGGGCCTCAATCAGCCCCAGCATTTT	CSARERTGGLNQPQHF
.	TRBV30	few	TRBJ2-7	TGTGCCTGGAGGTACAGGGACGAGCAGTACTTC	CAWRYRDEQYF